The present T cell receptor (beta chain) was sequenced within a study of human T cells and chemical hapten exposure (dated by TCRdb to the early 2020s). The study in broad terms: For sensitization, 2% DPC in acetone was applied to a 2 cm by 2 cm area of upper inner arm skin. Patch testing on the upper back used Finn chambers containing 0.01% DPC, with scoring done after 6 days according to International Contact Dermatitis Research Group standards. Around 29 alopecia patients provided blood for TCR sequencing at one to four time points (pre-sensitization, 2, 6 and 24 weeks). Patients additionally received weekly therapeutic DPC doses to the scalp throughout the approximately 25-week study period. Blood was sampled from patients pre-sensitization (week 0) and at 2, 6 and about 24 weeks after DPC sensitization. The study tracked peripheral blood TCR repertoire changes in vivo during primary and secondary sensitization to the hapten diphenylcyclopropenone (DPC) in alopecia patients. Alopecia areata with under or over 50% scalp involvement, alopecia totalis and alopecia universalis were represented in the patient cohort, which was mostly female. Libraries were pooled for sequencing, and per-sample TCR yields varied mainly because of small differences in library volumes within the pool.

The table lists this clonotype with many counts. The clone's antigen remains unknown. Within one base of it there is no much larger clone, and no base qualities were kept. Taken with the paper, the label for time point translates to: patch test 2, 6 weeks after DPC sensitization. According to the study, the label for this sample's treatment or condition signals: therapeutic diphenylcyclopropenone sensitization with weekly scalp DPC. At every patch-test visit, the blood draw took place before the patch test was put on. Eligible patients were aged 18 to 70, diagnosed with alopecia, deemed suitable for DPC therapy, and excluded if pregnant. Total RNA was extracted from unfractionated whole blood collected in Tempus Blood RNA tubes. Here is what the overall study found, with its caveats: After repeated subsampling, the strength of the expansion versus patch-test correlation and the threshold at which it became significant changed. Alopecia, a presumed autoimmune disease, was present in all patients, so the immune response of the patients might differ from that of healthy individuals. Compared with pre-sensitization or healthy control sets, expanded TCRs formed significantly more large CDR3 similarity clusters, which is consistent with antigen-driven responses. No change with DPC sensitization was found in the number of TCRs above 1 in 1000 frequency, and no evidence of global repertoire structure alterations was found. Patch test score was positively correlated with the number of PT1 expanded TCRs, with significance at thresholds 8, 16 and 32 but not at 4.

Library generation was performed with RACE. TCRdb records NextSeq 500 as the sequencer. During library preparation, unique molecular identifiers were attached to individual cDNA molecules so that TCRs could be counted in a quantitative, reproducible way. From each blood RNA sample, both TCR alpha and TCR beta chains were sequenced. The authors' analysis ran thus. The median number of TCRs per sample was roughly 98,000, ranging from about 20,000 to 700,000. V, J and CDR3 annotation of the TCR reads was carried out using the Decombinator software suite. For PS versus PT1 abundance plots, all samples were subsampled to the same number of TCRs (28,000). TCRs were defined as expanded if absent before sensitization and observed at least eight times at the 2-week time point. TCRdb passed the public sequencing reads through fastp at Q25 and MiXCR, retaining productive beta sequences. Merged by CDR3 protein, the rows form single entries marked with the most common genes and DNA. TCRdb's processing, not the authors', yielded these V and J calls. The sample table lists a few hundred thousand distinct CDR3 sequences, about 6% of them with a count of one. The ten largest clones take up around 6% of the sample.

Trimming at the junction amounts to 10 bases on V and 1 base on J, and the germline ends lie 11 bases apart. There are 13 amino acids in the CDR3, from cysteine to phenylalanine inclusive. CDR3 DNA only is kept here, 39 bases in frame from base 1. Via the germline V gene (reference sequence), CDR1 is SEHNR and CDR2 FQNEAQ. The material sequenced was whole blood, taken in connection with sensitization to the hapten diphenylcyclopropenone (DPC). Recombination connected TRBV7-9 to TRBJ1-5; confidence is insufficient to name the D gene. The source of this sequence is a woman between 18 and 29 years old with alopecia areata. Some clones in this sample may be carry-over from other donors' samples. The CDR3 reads CAMISESNQPQHF. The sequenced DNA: TGTGCCATGATCTCAGAGAGCAATCAGCCCCAGCATTTT.